These 26 T cell receptor beta chains came from one sample sequenced in a study of cytomegalovirus exposure and HLA in healthy donors. The PCR had 60 Vbeta and 13 Jbeta primers. Method: immunoSEQ multiplex PCR; TCRdb's copy keeps in-frame clones and lacks some. This sample's table has roughly 120,000 clones. The sequenced sample consisted of PBMCs. These TCRs come from a man aged 25-40 years in good health and CMV-seronegative.

The CDR3 nucleotides are TGTGCCAGCAGACGAGACGGACAGGCTAACTATGGCTACACCTTC. As protein: CASRRDGQANYGYTF. The chain couples TRBV28 to TRBJ1-2; 7 bases line up with TRBD1. V lost 6 bases and J lost 0; bases outside the gene matches: 7. This CDR3 comprises 15 residues. Per germline, CDR1 MDHEN and CDR2 SYDVKM.

The V call is TRBV9, the J call TRBJ1-5; 7 bases match TRBD1. CDR3 size: 16 residues. Looked up from germline, CDR1 is SGDLS and CDR2 is YYNGEE. The J segment lost 0 bases and the V segment lost 0 bases, leaving 3 bases of the junction unmatched. The CDR3 sequence is CASSVGTGISNQPQHF. DNA of the CDR3: TGTGCCAGCAGCGTAGGGACAGGAATTAGCAATCAGCCCCAGCATTTT.

The V and J genes are TRBV5-1 and TRBJ1-4; D remains ambiguous. The CDR3 has 13 amino acids. Germline assignment: CDR1 SGHRS and CDR2 YFSETQ. The germline V and J ends were trimmed by 0 bases and 8 bases, with 8 bases remaining between them. CDR3 amino acids: CASSLDWAEKLFF. The CDR3 region has the DNA TGCGCCAGCAGCTTGGATTGGGCAGAAAAACTGTTTTTT.

CDR3 amino acids: CASTKRSGENTEAFF. The CDR3 bases are TGTGCCAGCACCAAGCGGAGTGGGGAGAACACTGAAGCTTTCTTT. The J gene is TRBJ1-1, the V gene TRBV2; no reliable D call. The CDR3 loop spans 15 amino acids. Germline V gives CDR1 SNHLY, CDR2 FYNNEI. V lost 7 bases and J 1 base, leaving 16 bases between the germline ends.

The CDR3 is CASSLGTGSRGYTF. The CDR3 region has the DNA TGTGCCAGTAGTTTGGGTACAGGGTCCCGAGGCTACACCTTC. V and J are TRBV19 and TRBJ1-2, with a weak D call TRBD1 (6 bases). The germline CDR1 and CDR2 sequences are LNHDA and SQIVND (reference sequence). Trimming took off 5 bases at V and 8 bases at J, with 18 bases between the two ends. This CDR3 region has 14 residues.

The chain recombines TRBV9 with TRBJ2-3; TRBD1 agrees at 11 bases. V lost 0 bases to trimming and J lost 7 bases; unmatched junction nucleotides: 4. The germline V gene encodes CDR1 SGDLS and CDR2 YYNGEE. The CDR3 contains 15 residues. CDR3 nucleotides: TGTGCCAGCAGCGTAGCGGGACAGGGGGTCAATACGCAGTATTTT. Its translation: CASSVAGQGVNTQYF.

The V and J genes are TRBV9 and TRBJ2-7, with D possibly matching TRBD1 (6 bases). V shed 0 bases and J shed 9 bases, with 25 bases lying between them. Per the germline V gene, CDR1 is SGDLS and CDR2 is YYNGEE. This CDR3 contains 17 residues. CDR3 DNA: TGTGCCAGCAGCGTAGCCATCGACAGGATCGGGATTCGTGGGCAGTACTTC. Translation gives CASSVAIDRIGIRGQYF.

J is TRBJ2-3 and V is TRBV7-6; D perhaps matches TRBD2 (5 bases). The CDR3 totals 14 residues. Germline V lookup: CDR1 SGHVS, CDR2 FNYEAQ. V was trimmed by 1 base and J by 2 bases, leaving 7 bases between them. The CDR3 DNA is TGTGCCAGCAGCTTAGGGGGAGCCACAGATACGCAGTATTTT. This translates into CASSLGGATDTQYF.

The V and J genes are TRBV10-3 and TRBJ2-7; weak D call: TRBD2 (6 bases). The germline CDR1 and CDR2 sequences are ENHRY and SYGVKD. Trimming took off 7 bases at V and 3 bases at J, with 16 bases between the two ends. The CDR3 is made up of 14 amino acids. This chain's CDR3 is CAIKEGLIGYEQYF. The CDR3 nucleotides read TGTGCCATCAAGGAGGGTCTCATCGGCTACGAGCAGTACTTC.

The chain has TRBV2 and TRBJ2-1, with 10 bases fitting TRBD2. Germline-derived CDR1 and CDR2 are SNHLY and FYNNEI. This CDR3 contains 16 residues. V shed 4 bases and J 8 bases; nucleotides not matched to a gene: 11. As DNA, the CDR3 is TGTGCCAGCAGTGGATCGAGCGGGGGGGATCGGGATGAGCAGTTCTTC. Translating it yields CASSGSSGGDRDEQFF.

The V and J genes are TRBV6-5 and TRBJ1-1, with 9 bases identical to TRBD1. With V trimmed by 4 bases and J by 4 bases, 7 bases remained unmatched. Per the germline V gene, CDR1 is MNHEY and CDR2 is SVGAGI. The CDR3 is made up of 15 amino acids. The CDR3 loop reads CASSSGGTGTTEAFF. CDR3 DNA sequence: TGTGCCAGCAGTTCCGGGGGGACAGGGACCACTGAAGCTTTCTTT.

The chain uses TRBV7-2 and TRBJ2-3; 10 bases are shared with TRBD1. CDR1 is SGHTA and CDR2 is FQGNSA in the germline V gene. V lost 5 bases and J lost 4; bases outside the gene matches: 12. This CDR3 has 17 residues. CDR3 in amino acids: CASSRRPGTGVADTQYF. DNA for the CDR3: TGTGCCAGCAGCCGCCGTCCCGGGACAGGGGTGGCAGATACGCAGTATTTT.

J is TRBJ1-6 and V is TRBV5-1, with a tentative D call TRBD1 (6 bases). The ends were cut back, 0 bases at V and 4 bases at J, with 17 bases in the middle. This CDR3 has 18 residues. Per the germline V gene, CDR1 is SGHRS and CDR2 is YFSETQ. The CDR3 nucleotides read TGCGCCAGCAGCTTGGGGGACACCCGACTTAATTATAATTCACCCCTCCACTTT. Encoded protein: CASSLGDTRLNYNSPLHF.

The V call is TRBV7-9, the J call TRBJ2-1, with 8 bases aligning to TRBD2. Germline V lookup: CDR1 SEHNR, CDR2 FQNEAQ (reference sequence). The CDR3 runs 15 residues. V lost 1 base, J lost 6 bases, and 5 bases stayed unmatched. The CDR3 coding sequence is TGTGCCAGCAGCTTAGTCATAGCGGGGTTCAATGAGCAGTTCTTC. Translation: CASSLVIAGFNEQFF.

For the CDR3, the DNA is TGTGCCAGCAGCTCGGGACAGGGCCATCAGCCCCAGCATTTT. Translation gives CASSSGQGHQPQHF. The chain is built from TRBV7-9 and TRBJ1-5, with 9 bases that match TRBD1. CDR1 is SEHNR, CDR2 FQNEAQ, per germline (reference sequence). V was pared by 4 bases and J by 5 bases, with 3 bases of the junction left unmatched. The CDR3 loop spans 14 amino acids. The full variable domain, completed using reference TRBV7-9 and TRBJ1-5, is DTGVSQNPRHKITKRGQNVTFRCDPISEHNRLYWYRQTLGQGPEFLTYFQNEAQLEKSRLLSDRFSAERPKGSFSTLEIQRTEQGDSAMYLCASSSGQGHQPQHFGDGTRLSIL.

This sequence joins TRBV19 and TRBJ1-1; D is ambiguous. CDR3 length: 15 amino acids. Germline V gene lookup returns CDR1 LNHDA and CDR2 SQIVND (reference sequence). The germline V and J ends were trimmed by 0 bases and 0 bases, with 8 bases remaining between them. The CDR3 sequence: CASSIEARVNTEAFF. The CDR3 DNA is TGTGCCAGTAGTATAGAGGCACGGGTGAACACTGAAGCTTTCTTT.

The V call is TRBV19, the J call TRBJ2-1; D is uncertain. CDR1 and CDR2 (germline): LNHDA, SQIVND (reference sequence). This CDR3 has 13 residues. Trimming removed 0 bases from V and 9 bases from J, with 9 bases in between. CDR3 loop: CASSIEAPPEQFF. Here the CDR3 DNA reads TGTGCCAGTAGTATAGAGGCCCCTCCTGAGCAGTTCTTC.

V and J are TRBV5-1 and TRBJ2-3; D might be TRBD1 (6 bases). Per germline, CDR1 SGHRS and CDR2 YFSETQ. The germline V and J ends were trimmed by 1 base and 3 bases, with 15 bases remaining between them. CDR3 length: 16 amino acids. CDR3 residues: CASSLPWGQSTDTQYF. The CDR3 nucleotides read TGCGCCAGCAGCTTGCCTTGGGGGCAGAGTACAGATACGCAGTATTTT.

J is TRBJ2-1 and V is TRBV2, with 9 bases aligning to TRBD2. CDR3 length equals 15 residues. The germline CDR1 and CDR2 sequences are SNHLY and FYNNEI. The trim removed 4 bases at V and 2 bases at J, leaving 3 bases unmatched. CDR3 nucleotide sequence: TGTGCCAGCAGTGGGGGCGGGGGGGCCTACAATGAGCAGTTCTTC. Translating it yields CASSGGGGAYNEQFF. The complete variable domain, with remaining parts taken from reference TRBV2 and TRBJ2-1, reads EPEVTQTPSHQVTQMGQEVILRCVPISNHLYFYWYRQILGQKVEFLVSFYNNEISEKSEIFDDQFSVERPDGSNFTLKIRSTKLEDSAMYFCASSGGGGAYNEQFFGPGTRLTVL.

This rearrangement joins TRBV5-1 to TRBJ1-6; TRBD1 might be the D (6 bases). The CDR3 has 14 residues. Trimming stripped 4 bases from V and 6 bases from J, with 11 bases between. Germline CDR1 reads SGHRS; CDR2 reads YFSETQ. The chain's CDR3 is CASSPDSLNSPLHF. The CDR3 DNA reads as TGCGCCAGCAGCCCGGACAGCCTTAATTCACCCCTCCACTTT.

The chain is built from TRBV7-9 and TRBJ2-1; D unclear. Per germline, CDR1 SEHNR and CDR2 FQNEAQ (reference sequence). Trimming pared 5 bases from V and 1 base from J, leaving 15 bases between. CDR3 size: 16 residues. The CDR3 coding sequence is TGTGCCAGCAGCCCCCCCCTCCGCGTTTCCTACAATGAGCAGTTCTTC. Translation: CASSPPLRVSYNEQFF.

The chain links TRBV7-9 to TRBJ2-7; 7 bases match TRBD1. The CDR3 has 13 residues. Germline assignment: CDR1 SEHNR and CDR2 FQNEAQ (reference sequence). J was trimmed by 3 bases and V by 4 bases; bases with no gene match: 3. The CDR3 region is CASSSNRGYEQYF. For the CDR3, the DNA is TGTGCCAGCAGCTCCAACAGGGGCTACGAGCAGTACTTC. The full variable domain, completed using reference TRBV7-9 and TRBJ2-7, is DTGVSQNPRHKITKRGQNVTFRCDPISEHNRLYWYRQTLGQGPEFLTYFQNEAQLEKSRLLSDRFSAERPKGSFSTLEIQRTEQGDSAMYLCASSSNRGYEQYFGPGTRLTVT.

The chain has TRBV19 and TRBJ2-7, with D possibly being TRBD1 (6 bases). Looked up from germline, CDR1 is LNHDA and CDR2 is SQIVND (reference sequence). The CDR3 is made up of 16 amino acids. V gave up 3 bases and J gave up 6 bases, with 21 bases separating them. The chain's CDR3 is CASSMTRTVLPVEQYF. The CDR3 DNA sequence: TGTGCCAGTAGTATGACCCGGACAGTTCTACCCGTCGAGCAGTACTTC.

This chain connects TRBV19 to TRBJ1-1; TRBD1 is a possible D gene (5 bases). CDR3 length: 14 amino acids. Germline assignment: CDR1 LNHDA and CDR2 SQIVND (reference sequence). V lost 7 bases and J lost 3, with 15 bases in between. CDR3 residues: CASNQGGVDTEAFF. CDR3 nucleotides: TGTGCCAGTAATCAGGGAGGGGTGGACACTGAAGCTTTCTTT. The full variable domain, completed using reference TRBV19 and TRBJ1-1, is DGGITQSPKYLFRKEGQNVTLSCEQNLNHDAMYWYRQDPGQGLRLIYYSQIVNDFQKGDIAEGYSVSREKKESFPLTVTSAQKNPTAFYLCASNQGGVDTEAFFGQGTRLTVV.

This chain connects TRBV5-6 to TRBJ2-7; 9 bases are a match to TRBD1. The CDR3 covers 17 residues. Trimming cost V 3 bases and J 3 bases; bases outside gene matches: 13. Germline loops: CDR1 SGHDT, CDR2 YYEEEE. CDR3 region: CASSSALPGQGHYEQYF. The CDR3 DNA follows: TGTGCCAGCAGCTCTGCCCTCCCGGGACAGGGACACTACGAGCAGTACTTC.

The chain links TRBV5-4 to TRBJ1-1; D not certain. CDR3 length: 14 amino acids. Trimming took off 4 bases at V and 0 bases at J, with 10 bases between the two ends. The germline V gene encodes CDR1 SGHNT and CDR2 YYREEE (reference sequence). CDR3: CASSPPGVNTEAFF. The CDR3 DNA reads TGTGCCAGCAGCCCCCCCGGGGTGAACACTGAAGCTTTCTTT.